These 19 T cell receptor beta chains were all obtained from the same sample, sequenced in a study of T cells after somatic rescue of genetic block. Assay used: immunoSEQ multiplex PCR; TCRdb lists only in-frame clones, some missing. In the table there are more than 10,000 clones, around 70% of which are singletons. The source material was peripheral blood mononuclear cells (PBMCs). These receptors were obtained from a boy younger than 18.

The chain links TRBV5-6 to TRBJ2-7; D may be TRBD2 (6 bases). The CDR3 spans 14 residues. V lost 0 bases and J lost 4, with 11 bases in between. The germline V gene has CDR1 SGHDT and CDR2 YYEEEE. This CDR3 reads CASSLGGLPYEQYF. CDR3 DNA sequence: TGTGCCAGCAGCTTGGGAGGACTACCTTACGAGCAGTACTTC.

The CDR3, as DNA: TGTGCCAGCAAGTTCCTCGACAGGGCCTATGGCTACACCTTC. Translated: CASKFLDRAYGYTF. The chain combines TRBV6-5 with TRBJ1-2; 7 positions match TRBD1. The CDR3 has 14 residues. Germline V lookup: CDR1 MNHEY, CDR2 SVGAGI. The V segment lost 7 bases and the J segment 4 bases; nucleotides outside the gene matches: 9.

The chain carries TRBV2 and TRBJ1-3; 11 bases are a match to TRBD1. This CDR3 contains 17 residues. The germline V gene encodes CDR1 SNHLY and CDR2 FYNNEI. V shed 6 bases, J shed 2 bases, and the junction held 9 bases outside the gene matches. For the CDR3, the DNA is TGTGCCAGCAGACCCCGGACAGGGGGCGCGACTGGAAACACCATATATTTT. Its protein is CASRPRTGGATGNTIYF.

CDR3 loop: CASSYSIGDETQYF. In DNA form, the CDR3 reads TGTGCCAGCAGTTACTCGATTGGGGATGAGACCCAGTACTTC. The J gene is TRBJ2-5, the V gene TRBV6-5; D remains unclear. V lost 0 bases and J 5 bases, leaving 10 bases between the germline ends. Germline V gene lookup returns CDR1 MNHEY and CDR2 SVGAGI. The CDR3 extends over 14 amino acids.

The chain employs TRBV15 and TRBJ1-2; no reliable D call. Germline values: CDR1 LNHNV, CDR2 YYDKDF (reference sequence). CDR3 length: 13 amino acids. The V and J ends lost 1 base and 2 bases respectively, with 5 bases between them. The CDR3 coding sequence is TGTGCCACCAGCAGAGGAGGGAACTATGGCTACACCTTC. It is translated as CATSRGGNYGYTF.

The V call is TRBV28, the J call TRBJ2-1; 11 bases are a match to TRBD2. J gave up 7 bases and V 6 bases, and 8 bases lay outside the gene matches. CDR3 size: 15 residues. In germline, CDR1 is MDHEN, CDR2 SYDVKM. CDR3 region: CASRVLAGGPNEQFF. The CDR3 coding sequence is TGTGCCAGCAGGGTATTAGCGGGGGGGCCGAATGAGCAGTTCTTC.

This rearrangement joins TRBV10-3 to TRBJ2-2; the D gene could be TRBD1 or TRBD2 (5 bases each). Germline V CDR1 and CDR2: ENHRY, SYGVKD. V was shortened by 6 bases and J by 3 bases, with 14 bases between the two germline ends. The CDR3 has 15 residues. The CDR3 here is CAIRRAGIDTGELFF. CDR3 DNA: TGTGCCATCAGGAGGGCAGGGATCGACACCGGGGAGCTGTTTTTT.

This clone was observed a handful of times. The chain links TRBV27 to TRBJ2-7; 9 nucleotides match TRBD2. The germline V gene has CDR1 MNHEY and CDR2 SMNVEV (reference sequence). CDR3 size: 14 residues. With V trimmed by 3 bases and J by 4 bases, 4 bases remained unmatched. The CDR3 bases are TGTGCCAGCAGTTTTAGCGGGAGTTGGTACGAGCAGTACTTC. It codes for CASSFSGSWYEQYF.

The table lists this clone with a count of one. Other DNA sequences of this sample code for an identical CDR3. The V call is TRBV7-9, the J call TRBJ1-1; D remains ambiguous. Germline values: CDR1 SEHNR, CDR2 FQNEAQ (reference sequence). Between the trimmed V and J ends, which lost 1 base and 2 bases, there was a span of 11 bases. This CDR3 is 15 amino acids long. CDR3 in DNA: TGTGCCAGCAGCTTAGAAAAAGCCTTAAACACTGAAGCTTTCTTT. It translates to CASSLEKALNTEAFF.

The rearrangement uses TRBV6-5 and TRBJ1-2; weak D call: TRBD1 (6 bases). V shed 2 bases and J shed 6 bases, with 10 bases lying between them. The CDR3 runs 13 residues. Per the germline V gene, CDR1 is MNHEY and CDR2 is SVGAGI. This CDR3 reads CASSYLRTDGYTF. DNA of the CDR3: TGTGCCAGCAGTTACCTCCGGACAGATGGCTACACCTTC.

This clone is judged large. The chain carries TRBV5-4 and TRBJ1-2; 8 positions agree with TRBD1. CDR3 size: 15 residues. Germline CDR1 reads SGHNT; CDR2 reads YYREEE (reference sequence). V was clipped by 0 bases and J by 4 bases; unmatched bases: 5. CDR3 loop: CASSLALTGVYGYTF. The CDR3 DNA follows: TGTGCCAGCAGCTTGGCATTGACAGGGGTCTATGGCTACACCTTC. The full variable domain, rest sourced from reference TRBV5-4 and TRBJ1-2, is ETGVTQSPTHLIKTRGQQVTLRCSSQSGHNTVSWYQQALGQGPQFIFQYYREEENGRGNFPPRFSGLQFPNYSSELNVNALELDDSALYLCASSLALTGVYGYTFGSGTRLTVV.

The CDR3 here is CASSSGTSQRTDTQYF. The CDR3 DNA is TGTGCCAGCAGTTCCGGGACAAGTCAACGCACAGATACGCAGTATTTT. V is TRBV6-4 and J is TRBJ2-3; a weak D match, TRBD1 (6 bases). The CDR3 loop spans 16 amino acids. V was trimmed by 5 bases and J by 1 base, leaving 16 bases between them. CDR1 MRHNA and CDR2 SNTAGT come from the germline V gene.

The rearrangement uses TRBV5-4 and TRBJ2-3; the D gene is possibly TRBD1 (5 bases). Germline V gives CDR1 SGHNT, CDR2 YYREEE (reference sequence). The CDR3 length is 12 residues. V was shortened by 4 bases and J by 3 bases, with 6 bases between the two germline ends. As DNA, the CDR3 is TGTGCCAGCAGCCGACAGACAGATACGCAGTATTTT. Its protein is CASSRQTDTQYF.

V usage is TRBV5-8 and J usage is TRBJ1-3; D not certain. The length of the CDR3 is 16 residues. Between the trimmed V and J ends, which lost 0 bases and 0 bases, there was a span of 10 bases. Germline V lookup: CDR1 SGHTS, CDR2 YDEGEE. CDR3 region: CASSLGLAFSGNTIYF. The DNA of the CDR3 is TGTGCCAGCAGCTTGGGACTGGCATTCTCTGGAAACACCATATATTTT. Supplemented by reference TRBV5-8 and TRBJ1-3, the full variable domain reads EAGVTQSPTHLIKTRGQQATLRCSPISGHTSVYWYQQALGLGLQFLLWYDEGEERNRGNFPPRFSGRQFPNYSSELNVNALELEDSALYLCASSLGLAFSGNTIYFGEGSWLTVV.

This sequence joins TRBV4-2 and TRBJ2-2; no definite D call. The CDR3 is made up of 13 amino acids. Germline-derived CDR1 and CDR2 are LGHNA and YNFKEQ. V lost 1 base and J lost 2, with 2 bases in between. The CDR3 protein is CASSQGNTGELFF. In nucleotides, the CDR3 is TGTGCCAGCAGCCAAGGAAACACCGGGGAGCTGTTTTTT.

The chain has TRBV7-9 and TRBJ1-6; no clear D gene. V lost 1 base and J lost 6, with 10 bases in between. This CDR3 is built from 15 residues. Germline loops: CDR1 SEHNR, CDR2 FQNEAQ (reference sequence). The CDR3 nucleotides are TGTGCCAGCAGCTTAGTAGGGCAGCTTAATTCACCCCTCCACTTT. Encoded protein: CASSLVGQLNSPLHF.

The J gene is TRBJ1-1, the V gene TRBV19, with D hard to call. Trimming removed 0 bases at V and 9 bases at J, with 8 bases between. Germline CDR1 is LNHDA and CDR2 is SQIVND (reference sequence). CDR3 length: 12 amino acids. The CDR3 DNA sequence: TGTGCCAGTAGTATAGAGAGGGAAAAAGCTTTCTTT. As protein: CASSIEREKAFF.

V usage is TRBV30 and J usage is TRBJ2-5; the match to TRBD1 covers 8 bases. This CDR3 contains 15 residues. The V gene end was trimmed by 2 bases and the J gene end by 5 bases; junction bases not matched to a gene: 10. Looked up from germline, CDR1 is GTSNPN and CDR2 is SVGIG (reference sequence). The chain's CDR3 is CAWSRGQVGVETQYF. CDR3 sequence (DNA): TGTGCCTGGAGTCGGGGACAGGTGGGGGTTGAGACCCAGTACTTC.

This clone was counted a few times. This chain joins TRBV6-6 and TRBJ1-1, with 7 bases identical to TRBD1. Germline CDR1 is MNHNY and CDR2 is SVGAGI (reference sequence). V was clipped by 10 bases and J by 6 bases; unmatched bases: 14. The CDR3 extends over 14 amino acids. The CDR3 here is CATLLRGGKAEAFF. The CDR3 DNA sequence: TGTGCCACCCTCCTACGAGGGGGCAAAGCTGAAGCTTTCTTT.